This T cell receptor beta chain comes out of a study of T cells in Graves' hyperthyroidism and ophthalmopathy. Study-wide context: Peripheral blood was collected at initial diagnosis, before any treatment. Regarding the study as a whole: Ophthalmopathy prediction by the model preceded onset by a median approximately six months.

The ends were cut back, 6 bases at V and 3 bases at J, with 8 bases in the middle. The CDR3 runs 12 residues. Germline values: CDR1 ENHRY, CDR2 SYGVKD. This clonotype was picked up many times. Its specificity is not known. Amplification of TCR beta CDR3 regions was performed using RNA transcripts as template. HTBI primers were the set used in a first-round RT-PCR of the TCR CDR3. One entry per CDR3 protein results from TCRdb running MiXCR on the multiplex PCR reads. Among about 270,000 distinct CDR3 sequences listed, less than 30% were seen once. The sequence was obtained from a man in his forties with Graves' hyperthyroidism that later progressed to Graves' ophthalmopathy. The sequencing input was blood. The V and J genes are TRBV10-3 and TRBJ1-2; D remains unclear. The CDR3 reads CAIRGSDYGYTF. The DNA of the CDR3 is TGTGCCATCAGAGGATCGGACTATGGCTACACCTTC.